These T cell receptor beta chains were read from a single sample in a study of CD8 T cells in Susac syndrome. TCRdb independently ran MiXCR on the immunoSEQ multiplex PCR reads; one entry per CDR3 protein. Of about 240,000 distinct CDR3 sequences listed, 90% to 96% are singletons. Sequencing was performed on CD4+ T cells from PBMCs. The receptors stem from a human donor with Susac syndrome. CDR3s include the opening cysteine and the closing phenylalanine or tryptophan. The D gene is left open where the match is weak. Only some rows state a clone size, as once, few, many or a class for expanded clones.

clone size	D gene	V gene	J gene	CDR3 protein	CDR3 DNA
NA	TRBD1	TRBV15	TRBJ2-1	CATSREGRGRYNEQFF	TGTGCCACCAGCAGGGAGGGCAGGGGGCGGTACAATGAGCAGTTCTTC
NA	NA	TRBV30	TRBJ1-4	CAWTRGGPWGEKLFF	TGTGCCTGGACTCGCGGAGGGCCCTGGGGTGAAAAACTGTTTTTT
few	NA	TRBV7-9	TRBJ2-1	CASSPRGGEDNEQFF	TGTGCCAGCAGCCCAAGGGGGGGCGAGGACAATGAGCAGTTCTTC
NA	NA	TRBV29-1	TRBJ2-1	CSVGVTRQNEQFF	TGCAGCGTAGGGGTAACCAGGCAGAATGAGCAGTTCTTC
NA	NA	TRBV29-1	TRBJ1-2	CSVGWGVAEHGYTF	TGCAGCGTTGGGTGGGGCGTGGCGGAGCATGGCTACACCTTC
NA	TRBD1	TRBV12-3/TRBV12-4	TRBJ2-7	CASSPMDRGRYEQYF	TGTGCCAGCAGCCCGATGGACAGGGGAAGATACGAGCAGTACTTC
NA	NA	TRBV20-1	TRBJ2-5	CSARDVVPKTQYF	TGCAGTGCTAGAGACGTCGTCCCAAAGACCCAGTACTTC
NA	NA	TRBV2	TRBJ2-1	CASSVGSHNEQFF	TGTGCCAGCAGTGTTGGGTCCCACAATGAGCAGTTCTTC
NA	NA	TRBV7-8	TRBJ2-5	CASSLGLASQETQYF	TGTGCCAGCAGCTTAGGTCTAGCGAGCCAAGAGACCCAGTACTTC
few	TRBD2	TRBV12-3/TRBV12-4	TRBJ2-1	CASTEGGTRVSEQFF	TGTGCCAGCACCGAGGGGGGGACTAGGGTTAGTGAGCAGTTCTTC
NA	TRBD1	TRBV24-1	TRBJ1-5	CATSEDGTGDQPQHF	TGTGCCACCAGTGAGGATGGGACAGGAGATCAGCCCCAGCATTTT
NA	TRBD2	TRBV28	TRBJ2-7	CASSRAGTGSYEQYF	TGTGCCAGCAGTCGAGCGGGGACTGGCTCCTACGAGCAGTACTTC
once	NA	TRBV20-1	TRBJ2-5	CSVETAQETQYF	TGCAGTGTAGAGACAGCCCAAGAGACCCAGTACTTC
NA	NA	TRBV23-1	TRBJ1-3	CASSQPTEGNTIYF	TGCGCCAGCAGTCAACCGACAGAGGGAAACACCATATATTTT
NA	NA	TRBV27	TRBJ1-2	CASSLTPQVRLLLGYTF	TGTGCCAGCAGTTTGACCCCACAGGTGCGGCTACTTTTGGGCTACACCTTC
NA	NA	TRBV9	TRBJ2-1	CASSVEEQRRNNEQFF	TGTGCCAGCAGCGTAGAGGAGCAAAGACGGAACAATGAGCAGTTCTTC